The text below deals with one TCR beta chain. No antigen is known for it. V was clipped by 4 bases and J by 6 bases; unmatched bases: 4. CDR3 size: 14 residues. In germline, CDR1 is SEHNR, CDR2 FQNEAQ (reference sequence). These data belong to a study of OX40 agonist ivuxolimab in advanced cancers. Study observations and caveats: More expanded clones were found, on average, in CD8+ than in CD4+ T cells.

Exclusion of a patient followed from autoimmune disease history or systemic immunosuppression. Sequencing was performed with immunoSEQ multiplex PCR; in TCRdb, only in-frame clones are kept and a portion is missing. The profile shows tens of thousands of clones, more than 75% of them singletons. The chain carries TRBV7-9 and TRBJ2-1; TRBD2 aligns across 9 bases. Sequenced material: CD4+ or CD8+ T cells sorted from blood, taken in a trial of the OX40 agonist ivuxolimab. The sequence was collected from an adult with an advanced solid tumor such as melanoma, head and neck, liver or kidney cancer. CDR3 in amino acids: CASSSSGLANEQFF. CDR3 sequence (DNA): TGTGCCAGCAGCTCCTCGGGACTAGCCAATGAGCAGTTCTTC.